The 9 T cell receptor beta chains below were found in one sample sequenced in a study of identical twins. TCRdb processed the 5' RACE reads anew with MiXCR; each CDR3 protein has one entry. The repertoire holds fewer than 450,000 distinct CDR3 sequences, with roughly 9% as singletons. Sequencing was done on a sample of naive T cells sorted from blood. These receptors all come from a woman in her fifties or sixties in good health.

This clonotype has at least ten counts. The rearrangement uses TRBV10-3 and TRBJ2-3, with no clear D. V gave up 4 bases and J gave up 2 bases, with 7 bases separating them. Germline V gene sequence: CDR1 ENHRY, CDR2 SYGVKD. This CDR3 comprises 13 residues. The CDR3 region is CAISGKFTDTQYF. DNA for the CDR3: TGTGCCATCAGTGGCAAGTTCACAGATACGCAGTATTTT.

The rearrangement joins TRBV5-1 to TRBJ2-3; TRBD1 agrees at 10 bases. The CDR3 sequence is 18 residues long. J lost 4 bases, V lost 0 bases, and 11 bases had no gene match. Germline values: CDR1 SGHRS, CDR2 YFSETQ. The DNA of the CDR3 is TGCGCCAGCAGCTTGGCACCAGCGGGACAGGGGTTCGCAGATACGCAGTATTTT. Its protein product is CASSLAPAGQGFADTQYF.

The chain employs TRBV6-5 and TRBJ2-3; weak D call: TRBD2 (5 bases). The CDR3 has 16 residues. V was trimmed by 0 bases and J by 2 bases, leaving 12 bases between them. Germline V gene data show CDR1 as MNHEY and CDR2 as SVGAGI. The CDR3 reads CASSYSGLAPTDTQYF. The DNA for the CDR3 is TGTGCCAGCAGTTACTCGGGTCTAGCCCCCACAGATACGCAGTATTTT.

This clonotype was detected a few times. The chain has TRBV12-3 or TRBV12-4 and TRBJ1-1, with unresolved D. The CDR3 has 13 residues. Deletions cut 9 bases from V and 2 bases from J, with 13 bases between. The CDR3 here is CASEVGINTEAFF. The DNA for the CDR3 is TGTGCCAGTGAAGTAGGGATCAACACTGAAGCTTTCTTT.

The chain employs TRBV12-3 or TRBV12-4 and TRBJ2-6, with D unresolved. There are 16 residues in the CDR3. The germline V and J ends were trimmed by 5 bases and 4 bases, with 15 bases remaining between them. CDR3 in DNA: TGTGCCAGCAGTACCGGTCCACTCGGAGGGGCCAACGTCCTGACTTTC. Its translation: CASSTGPLGGANVLTF.

The chain is built from TRBV29-1 and TRBJ1-2; 7 bases are a match to TRBD1. The CDR3 length is 11 residues. After removal of 6 bases from V and 6 bases from J, the junction contained 4 bases not matched to a gene. Looked up from germline, CDR1 is SQVTM and CDR2 is ANQGSEA. The CDR3, as DNA: TGCAGCGTGACAGGGAAGGATGGCTACACCTTC. Its protein is CSVTGKDGYTF.

In its sample, this clonotype was seen a few times. The chain recombines TRBV11-2 with TRBJ2-1; 7 bases line up with TRBD2. This CDR3 has 18 residues. J was trimmed by 3 bases and V by 1 base; bases with no gene match: 12. Germline CDR1 reads SGHAT; CDR2 reads FQNNGV. The CDR3 DNA reads as TGTGCCAGCAGCTTAGCCTGGGGCCTAGCGGTAATCTACAATGAGCAGTTCTTC. It specifies CASSLAWGLAVIYNEQFF.

A few counts support this clonotype. This chain joins TRBV12-3 or TRBV12-4 and TRBJ2-1, with TRBD2 matching 11 bases. V dropped 5 bases and J dropped 9; count of bases not matched to a gene: 9. This CDR3 contains 15 residues. As DNA, the CDR3 is TGTGCCAGCAGTCAGACTAGCGGGAACCTTGGTGAGCAGTTCTTC. This gives the protein CASSQTSGNLGEQFF.

The table lists this clonotype with a few counts. V is TRBV6-5 and J is TRBJ2-7; D not certain. The CDR3 length is 14 residues. Germline CDR1 reads MNHEY; CDR2 reads SVGAGI. V was clipped by 5 bases and J by 0 bases, with 11 bases between them. The CDR3 DNA is TGTGCCAGCAGTATTCGATCGGGCTCCTACGAGCAGTACTTC. It is translated as CASSIRSGSYEQYF.